This T cell receptor beta chain was observed in a study of early T cells in non-severe SARS-CoV-2 infection. Study-wide results and caveats: Reliance on VDJdb matching favored anti-spike CD8 responses; private and CD4 specificities were missed.

Individual cDNA molecules received unique molecular identifiers. TCRdb itself ran the 5' RACE reads through MiXCR, one entry per CDR3 protein. The data contain tens of thousands of distinct CDR3 sequences, around 11% of them singletons. Germline V gene data show CDR1 as MNHNS and CDR2 as SASEGT. The CDR3 is 15 amino acids. The germline V and J ends were trimmed by 3 bases and 1 base, with 10 bases remaining between them. Points on this clonotype: What it recognizes is unknown.

The sequence was obtained from an adult who was a healthcare worker with PCR-confirmed SARS-CoV-2 infection or an uninfected control (not recorded which). The chain uses TRBV6-1 and TRBJ1-5; D is undetermined. What was sequenced was whole blood. CDR3 nucleotide sequence: TGTGCCAGCAGTGAGTCCCCGGGGAGCAATCAGCCCCAGCATTTT. Its protein product is CASSESPGSNQPQHF.